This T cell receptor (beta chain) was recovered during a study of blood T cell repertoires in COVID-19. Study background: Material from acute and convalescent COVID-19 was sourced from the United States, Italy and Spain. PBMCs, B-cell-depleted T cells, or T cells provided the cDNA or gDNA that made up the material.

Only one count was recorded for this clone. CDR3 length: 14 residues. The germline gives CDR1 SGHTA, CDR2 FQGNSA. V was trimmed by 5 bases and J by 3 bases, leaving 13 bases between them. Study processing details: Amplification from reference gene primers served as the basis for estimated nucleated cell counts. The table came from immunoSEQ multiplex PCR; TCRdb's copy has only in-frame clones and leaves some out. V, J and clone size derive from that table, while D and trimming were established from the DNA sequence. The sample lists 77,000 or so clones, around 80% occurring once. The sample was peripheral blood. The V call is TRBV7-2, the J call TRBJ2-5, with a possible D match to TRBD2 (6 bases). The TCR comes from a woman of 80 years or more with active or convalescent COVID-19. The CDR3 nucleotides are TGTGCCAGCAGCAGGAGGGACGGAGAAGAGACCCAGTACTTC. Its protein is CASSRRDGEETQYF.